These 23 T cell receptor beta chains originate from one sample sequenced in a study of OX40 agonist ivuxolimab in advanced cancers. TCRdb's copy holds only in-frame clones and misses some; the assay was immunoSEQ multiplex PCR. The data show under 80,000 clones, around nine tenths seen once. The sample consisted of CD4+ or CD8+ T cells sorted from blood, taken in a trial of the OX40 agonist ivuxolimab. These receptors all stem from an adult with an advanced solid tumor such as melanoma, head and neck, liver or kidney cancer.

The genes are TRBV30 and TRBJ1-4, with D unclear. Trimming removed 2 bases at V and 3 bases at J, with 10 bases between. The CDR3 has 14 amino acids. The V gene's germline CDR1 is GTSNPN and CDR2 SVGIG (reference sequence). The CDR3 DNA sequence: TGTGCCTGGAGTCTAGGTCGGTCTAATGAAAAACTGTTTTTT. It translates to CAWSLGRSNEKLFF.

The rearrangement links TRBV6-1 to TRBJ2-3; D tentatively reads TRBD1 or TRBD2 (5 bases each). This CDR3 has 13 amino acids. V lost 6 bases, J lost 1 base, and 8 bases lay in between. Germline CDR1 reads MNHNS; CDR2 reads SASEGT. CDR3 in amino acids: CASRGTGTDTQYF. CDR3 sequence (DNA): TGTGCCAGCAGAGGGACGGGCACAGATACGCAGTATTTT.

This clone was recorded once. This chain connects TRBV14 to TRBJ2-5; 9 bases match TRBD2. CDR1 and CDR2 (germline): SGHDN, FVKESK. The CDR3 loop spans 17 amino acids. J lost 4 bases, V lost 0 bases, and 9 bases had no gene match. Here the CDR3 reads CASSQEVRGRAGETQYF. The CDR3 DNA reads as TGTGCCAGCAGCCAAGAAGTGCGCGGGAGGGCCGGAGAGACCCAGTACTTC. Together with reference TRBV14 and TRBJ2-5, the CDR3 gives the full variable domain: EAGVTQFPSHSVIEKGQTVTLRCDPISGHDNLYWYRRVMGKEIKFLLHFVKESKQDESGMPNNRFLAERTGGTYSTLKVQPAELEDSGVYFCASSQEVRGRAGETQYFGPGTRLLVL.

The V call is TRBV6-5, the J call TRBJ1-1, with D hard to call. The CDR3 is 15 residues long. V gave up 5 bases and J gave up 2 bases, with 15 bases separating them. Germline V gene data show CDR1 as MNHEY and CDR2 as SVGAGI. The CDR3 nucleotides read TGTGCCAGCAGTCCGTTTGAGAGGCTAAACACTGAAGCTTTCTTT. This translates into CASSPFERLNTEAFF.

This clone was recorded once. The rearrangement joins TRBV6-1 to TRBJ1-1; D gene ambiguous. The CDR3 is 12 amino acids. CDR1 is MNHNS, CDR2 SASEGT, per germline. V lost 8 bases, J lost 1 base, and 8 bases lay in between. The CDR3 loop is CASGRGNTEAFF. In DNA, the CDR3 is TGTGCCAGCGGTCGAGGGAACACTGAAGCTTTCTTT.

In this sample, this clone turned up a few times. The chain recombines TRBV2 with TRBJ1-6, with a weak D call TRBD1 (5 bases). The CDR3 totals 13 residues. Trimming left V 6 bases short and J 10 bases short, with 13 bases between. Germline-derived CDR1 and CDR2 are SNHLY and FYNNEI. CDR3 loop: CASRRGEGSPLHF. The CDR3 DNA reads TGTGCCAGCAGAAGGGGTGAAGGATCACCCCTCCACTTT.

The chain links TRBV5-8 to TRBJ1-6; TRBD1 agrees at 8 bases. Trimming removed 1 base from V and 9 bases from J; junction bases left unmatched: 6. The germline CDR1 and CDR2 sequences are SGHTS and YDEGEE. The CDR3 loop spans 15 amino acids. CDR3 region: CASSLYQQGVSPLHF. The CDR3 nucleotides are TGTGCCAGCAGCTTGTATCAACAGGGGGTTTCACCCCTCCACTTT.

The V call is TRBV30, the J call TRBJ1-5, with 7 nucleotides matching TRBD1. The CDR3 sequence is 13 residues long. The trim removed 2 bases at V and 4 bases at J, leaving 2 bases unmatched. CDR1 is GTSNPN, CDR2 SVGIG, per germline (reference sequence). CDR3 residues: CAWSQGGNQPQHF. CDR3 nucleotides: TGTGCCTGGAGTCAGGGGGGGAATCAGCCCCAGCATTTT.

The chain combines TRBV30 with TRBJ1-2; possible D gene TRBD1, 5 bases. V was pared by 1 base and J by 7 bases, with 13 bases between. The CDR3 is 13 amino acids. CDR1 is GTSNPN and CDR2 is SVGIG in the germline V gene (reference sequence). Here the CDR3 DNA reads TGTGCCTGGAGTGCGATGGGGGGAGGTGGCTACACCTTC. It encodes CAWSAMGGGGYTF.

This chain joins TRBV19 and TRBJ1-5; the D gene is possibly TRBD1 (6 bases). V lost 5 bases, J lost 10 bases, and 27 bases lay in between. Per the germline V gene, CDR1 is LNHDA and CDR2 is SQIVND (reference sequence). This CDR3 has 17 residues. This CDR3 reads CASSETGSPLRNRPQHF. The CDR3 region has the DNA TGTGCCAGTAGTGAAACAGGGAGTCCCCTCCGCAATCGCCCCCAGCATTTT. Filled out from reference TRBV19 and TRBJ1-5, the complete variable domain reads DGGITQSPKYLFRKEGQNVTLSCEQNLNHDAMYWYRQDPGQGLRLIYYSQIVNDFQKGDIAEGYSVSREKKESFPLTVTSAQKNPTAFYLCASSETGSPLRNRPQHFGDGTRLSIL.

The count of this clone is one. The J gene is TRBJ2-7, the V gene TRBV28; 7 nucleotides line up with TRBD1. Germline-derived CDR1 and CDR2 are MDHEN and SYDVKM. This CDR3 contains 15 residues. Losses at the gene ends were 2 bases for V and 0 bases for J; bases not matched to a gene: 4. This CDR3 is CASSLRGRSSYEQYF. The CDR3 DNA follows: TGTGCCAGCAGTTTAAGGGGGCGCAGCTCCTACGAGCAGTACTTC.

The table lists this clone with a few counts. The gene calls are TRBV6-4 and TRBJ2-3; D not certain. CDR3 length: 13 residues. Trimming pared 3 bases from V and 3 bases from J, leaving 7 bases between. Germline CDR1 and CDR2: MRHNA and SNTAGT. DNA for the CDR3: TGTGCCAGCAGTGAACCGGCAACAGATACGCAGTATTTT. Translation: CASSEPATDTQYF.

The chain carries TRBV5-1 and TRBJ2-6; 13 bases align to TRBD2. The CDR3 sequence is 17 residues long. V shed 1 base and J 4 bases; nucleotides not matched to a gene: 2. The germline gives CDR1 SGHRS, CDR2 YFSETQ. The CDR3 loop is CASSLTSGRVGANVLTF. CDR3 nucleotide sequence: TGCGCCAGCAGCTTGACTAGCGGGAGGGTGGGGGCCAACGTCCTGACTTTC.

The rearrangement uses TRBV4-1 and TRBJ2-1; D is ambiguous. Trimming shortened V by 3 bases and J by 6 bases, and 12 bases separated the two germline ends. The CDR3 contains 14 residues. Germline V CDR1 and CDR2: MGHRA, YSYEKL. Written as DNA, the CDR3 is TGCGCCAGCAGCCAGACCGGTCCGAGCAATGAGCAGTTCTTC. As protein: CASSQTGPSNEQFF.

The chain couples TRBV29-1 to TRBJ2-2; D gene unclear. This CDR3 is built from 14 residues. From germline, CDR1 is SQVTM and CDR2 ANQGSEA. V dropped 3 bases and J dropped 4 bases, with 12 bases sitting between them. This chain's CDR3 is CSVDSPLGTGELFF. The CDR3 DNA follows: TGCAGCGTTGACAGCCCTCTGGGCACCGGGGAGCTGTTTTTT.

V gene TRBV5-1 combines with J gene TRBJ2-3; 8 bases map to TRBD2. Trimming removed 1 base from V and 5 bases from J; junction bases left unmatched: 0. Germline V lookup: CDR1 SGHRS, CDR2 YFSETQ. This CDR3 is built from 13 residues. The chain's CDR3 is CASSLTSGDTQYF. The CDR3 coding sequence is TGCGCCAGCAGCTTGACTAGCGGAGATACGCAGTATTTT.

The V call is TRBV4-3, the J call TRBJ1-3; TRBD1 matches 7 bases. The V and J ends lost 10 bases and 3 bases, in that order; junction bases with no gene match: 6. The CDR3 is 13 amino acids. Per the germline V gene, CDR1 is LGHNA and CDR2 is YSLEER. CDR3 region: CANSDRVGNTIYF. The CDR3 DNA is TGCGCCAACAGTGACAGGGTTGGAAACACCATATATTTT.

J is TRBJ2-2 and V is TRBV5-1; 10 nucleotides agree with TRBD1. CDR1 is SGHRS, CDR2 YFSETQ, per germline. The CDR3 is 16 residues long. J lost 0 bases, V lost 4 bases, and 3 bases had no gene match. The CDR3 nucleotides are TGCGCCAGCAGCGTTGGACAGGGGGCGAACACCGGGGAGCTGTTTTTT. This encodes CASSVGQGANTGELFF.

A single count supports this clone. The rearrangement uses TRBV5-1 and TRBJ2-5; D is uncertain. The CDR3 sequence is 12 residues long. CDR1 is SGHRS, CDR2 YFSETQ, per germline. The germline V and J ends were trimmed by 4 bases and 0 bases, with 4 bases remaining between them. CDR3 nucleotide sequence: TGCGCCAGCAGCCTGAACCAAGAGACCCAGTACTTC. This codes for CASSLNQETQYF. The full variable domain, rest sourced from reference TRBV5-1 and TRBJ2-5, is KAGVTQTPRYLIKTRGQQVTLSCSPISGHRSVSWYQQTPGQGLQFLFEYFSETQRNKGNFPGRFSGRQFSNSRSEMNVSTLELGDSALYLCASSLNQETQYFGPGTRLLVL.

The J gene is TRBJ2-5, the V gene TRBV29-1, with TRBD1 matching over 7 bases. The germline V gene has CDR1 SQVTM and CDR2 ANQGSEA. After removal of 5 bases from V and 5 bases from J, the junction contained 2 bases not matched to a gene. The CDR3 contains 11 residues. The CDR3 loop reads CSVFRGETQYF. The DNA for the CDR3 is TGCAGCGTTTTCAGGGGGGAGACCCAGTACTTC.

V and J are TRBV6-1 and TRBJ1-2, with D unresolved. V was pared by 8 bases and J by 7 bases, with 11 bases between. CDR3 length: 11 amino acids. CDR1 is MNHNS and CDR2 is SASEGT in the germline V gene. The CDR3 bases are TGTGCCAGCGGACGTTCAGGTGGCTACACCTTC. It is translated as CASGRSGGYTF.

The rearrangement uses TRBV15 and TRBJ2-3, with no clear D. The CDR3 is 16 amino acids. The ends were cut back, 0 bases at V and 4 bases at J, with 14 bases in the middle. Germline V gene lookup returns CDR1 LNHNV and CDR2 YYDKDF (reference sequence). CDR3 DNA: TGTGCCACCAGCAGAGATGGTGGGCTCAGCCCAGATACGCAGTATTTT. It encodes CATSRDGGLSPDTQYF.

The chain combines TRBV6-1 with TRBJ1-3; D gene ambiguous. The CDR3 runs 12 residues. Germline V CDR1 and CDR2: MNHNS, SASEGT. V lost 5 bases and J 0 bases, leaving 2 bases between the germline ends. CDR3 nucleotides: TGTGCCAGCAGTTACTCTGGAAACACCATATATTTT. Protein: CASSYSGNTIYF.